These 28 T cell receptor beta chains originate from one sample sequenced in a study of blood T cell repertoires in COVID-19. Only in-frame clones appear in the TCRdb table, and some are missing; sequencing was by immunoSEQ multiplex PCR. Seen here are 200,000 to 300,000 clones, approximately 86% observed once, and the top ten hold about 3.3%. The sample consisted of PBMCs or T cells enriched from blood (not recorded which). The source of these receptors is a woman aged 35 to 49 with acute COVID-19.

V is TRBV6-5 and J is TRBJ2-7, with 7 nucleotides matching TRBD2. Trimming cost V 7 bases and J 2 bases; bases outside gene matches: 8. CDR3 length: 14 residues. Germline V CDR1 and CDR2: MNHEY, SVGAGI. The CDR3 sequence is CASTSLAGAYEQYF. Written as DNA, the CDR3 is TGTGCCAGCACCTCTTTAGCGGGCGCCTACGAGCAGTACTTC.

V and J are TRBV29-1 and TRBJ2-1; possible D gene TRBD2, 5 bases. Between the trimmed V and J ends, which lost 5 bases and 4 bases, there was a span of 15 bases. From germline, CDR1 is SQVTM and CDR2 ANQGSEA. The CDR3 is 14 residues long. The CDR3 nucleotides are TGCAGCGTTTCAGTCGAGGAGGCTTACAATGAGCAGTTCTTC. Its protein is CSVSVEEAYNEQFF.

A word on this clone: Other DNA variants within this sample encode the same CDR3. The V call is TRBV11-3, the J call TRBJ2-5, with D perhaps TRBD2 (6 bases). The V end lost 1 base, the J end lost 8 bases, and 11 bases lay between the germline ends. The CDR3 contains 13 residues. The V gene's germline CDR1 is SGHNT and CDR2 YENEEA. This CDR3 reads CASSLVGGETQYF. DNA for the CDR3: TGTGCCAGCAGCTTAGTAGGCGGGGAAACCCAGTACTTC.

V is TRBV7-2 and J is TRBJ2-1; the match to TRBD1 covers 10 bases. CDR1 is SGHTA, CDR2 FQGNSA, per germline. V lost 8 bases, J lost 6 bases, and 16 bases stayed unmatched. The CDR3 runs 17 residues. CDR3 amino acids: CASGRPLGTGVSNEQFF. CDR3 sequence (DNA): TGTGCCAGCGGAAGACCTTTAGGGACAGGGGTAAGCAATGAGCAGTTCTTC.

The V gene is TRBV14, the J gene TRBJ1-4, with unresolved D. Germline CDR1 is SGHDN and CDR2 is FVKESK. Trimming took 3 bases from V and 4 from J, leaving 12 bases between them. CDR3 length: 15 amino acids. CDR3: CASSHGLGDNEKLFF. CDR3 nucleotides: TGTGCCAGCAGCCATGGACTAGGTGATAATGAAAAACTGTTTTTT.

V and J are TRBV30 and TRBJ2-2; 12 bases agree with TRBD2. From germline, CDR1 is GTSNPN and CDR2 SVGIG (reference sequence). V dropped 0 bases and J dropped 0; count of bases not matched to a gene: 5. CDR3 size: 18 residues. The CDR3 coding sequence is TGTGCCTGGAGTGTACCCAGGACTAGCGGGACGAACACCGGGGAGCTGTTTTTT. It translates to CAWSVPRTSGTNTGELFF.

This clone appeared once. The rearrangement uses TRBV7-9 and TRBJ1-5; D may be TRBD1 (6 bases). V gave up 1 base and J gave up 3 bases, with 16 bases separating them. This CDR3 comprises 17 residues. Per the germline V gene, CDR1 is SEHNR and CDR2 is FQNEAQ (reference sequence). Here the CDR3 reads CASSLGAGVTDNQPQHF. In nucleotides, the CDR3 is TGTGCCAGCAGCTTAGGGGCAGGGGTTACCGACAATCAGCCCCAGCATTTT.

The chain is built from TRBV24-1 and TRBJ2-1; 8 nucleotides line up with TRBD1. Germline CDR1 is KGHDR and CDR2 is SFDVKD. V lost 3 bases and J lost 3; bases outside the gene matches: 3. The CDR3 is 15 amino acids. DNA of the CDR3: TGTGCCACCAGTGATCCGACAGGGGACTACAATGAGCAGTTCTTC. Its translation: CATSDPTGDYNEQFF.

Comments on this clone: Other nucleotide sequences from this sample produce the same CDR3. The V and J genes are TRBV3-1 (or the pseudogene TRBV3-2) and TRBJ2-7, with D possibly TRBD2 on 6 matching bases. V lost 1 base to trimming and J lost 3 bases, with 10 bases between them. The CDR3 loop spans 14 amino acids. Looked up from germline, CDR1 is LGHDT and CDR2 is YNNKEL (reference sequence). In nucleotides, the CDR3 is TGTGCCAGCAGCCAAGTGGCGGGAAGCTACGAGCAGTACTTC. It yields the protein CASSQVAGSYEQYF.

CDR3 coding DNA: TGTGCCAGCAGCTTATCCAGGGCTAACTACGAGCAGTACTTC. Residues: CASSLSRANYEQYF. The chain recombines TRBV7-6 with TRBJ2-7, with a weak D call TRBD1 (5 bases). V gave up 2 bases and J gave up 3 bases, with 11 bases separating them. CDR1 is SGHVS and CDR2 is FNYEAQ in the germline V gene. This CDR3 region has 14 residues.

J is TRBJ2-7 and V is TRBV5-1, with 8 nucleotides matching TRBD1. The germline V gene encodes CDR1 SGHRS and CDR2 YFSETQ. The CDR3 is 15 amino acids. The trim removed 4 bases at V and 1 base at J, leaving 7 bases unmatched. CDR3 sequence: CASSPRTGRSYEQYF. The DNA for the CDR3 is TGCGCCAGCAGCCCGCGGACAGGGCGGTCCTACGAGCAGTACTTC.

Here the CDR3 DNA reads TGCAGCGTTGATGCAGGGGACGGGGCTAATTCACCCCTCCACTTT. It is translated as CSVDAGDGANSPLHF. The chain is built from TRBV29-1 and TRBJ1-6, with a weak D call TRBD1 (6 bases). Germline V gives CDR1 SQVTM, CDR2 ANQGSEA. CDR3 size: 15 residues. V was cut by 3 bases and J by 6 bases, with 15 bases left in between.

The chain recombines TRBV5-5 with TRBJ1-6; 7 bases map to TRBD1. The ends lost 4 bases at V and 6 bases at J; junction bases unmatched: 10. The CDR3 runs to 16 residues. Germline lookup yields CDR1 SGHKS and CDR2 YYEKEE (reference sequence). The DNA of the CDR3 is TGTGCCAGCAGCCCGATTGCTGACAGGGCTAATTCACCCCTCCACTTT. Translation: CASSPIADRANSPLHF.

This clone appeared a single time. The rearrangement links TRBV4-1 to TRBJ2-2, with D maybe TRBD2 (5 bases). Germline V gene sequence: CDR1 MGHRA, CDR2 YSYEKL. This CDR3 spans 16 amino acids. Trimming left V 1 base short and J 3 bases short, with 12 bases between. The CDR3 coding sequence is TGCGCCAGCAGCCAAGTCAATAACGGGGACACCGGGGAGCTGTTTTTT. Its protein product is CASSQVNNGDTGELFF.

The rearrangement joins TRBV19 to TRBJ1-3; perhaps TRBD1 as D (6 bases). Trimming left V 3 bases short and J 2 bases short, with 11 bases between. Germline CDR1 and CDR2: LNHDA and SQIVND (reference sequence). The CDR3 extends over 15 amino acids. The CDR3 DNA is TGTGCCAGTAGTATCAGGGGTGCTACTGGAAACACCATATATTTT. Translating gives CASSIRGATGNTIYF.

This clone was seen a handful of times. This chain joins TRBV29-1 and TRBJ2-7; 7 bases align to TRBD1. CDR1 is SQVTM and CDR2 is ANQGSEA in the germline V gene. With V trimmed by 7 bases and J by 7 bases, 13 bases remained unmatched. The CDR3 is made up of 13 amino acids. CDR3 residues: CSGSRQGVREQYF. The DNA for the CDR3 is TGCAGCGGATCTCGTCAGGGGGTTAGGGAGCAGTACTTC.

The table lists this clone with a count of one. The rearrangement uses TRBV7-3 and TRBJ2-3; no firm D call. This CDR3 has 15 amino acids. Trimming left V 7 bases short and J 6 bases short, with 20 bases between. Germline V lookup: CDR1 SGHTA, CDR2 FQGTGA. The CDR3 nucleotides are TGTGCCAGCACACCCTCGGGTGAAGGATCCGATACGCAGTATTTT. Its translation is CASTPSGEGSDTQYF.

The chain recombines TRBV19 with TRBJ2-2, with TRBD1 matching over 10 bases. The CDR3 consists of 16 residues. Germline assignment: CDR1 LNHDA and CDR2 SQIVND (reference sequence). Losses at the gene ends were 4 bases for V and 4 bases for J; bases not matched to a gene: 6. The CDR3 loop is CASSTTGGARTGELFF. CDR3 coding DNA: TGTGCCAGTAGTACGACAGGGGGCGCTCGCACCGGGGAGCTGTTTTTT.

This clone was found once. The genes are TRBV15 and TRBJ1-2; 10 bases fit TRBD1. This CDR3 spans 15 amino acids. V was clipped by 6 bases and J by 2 bases; unmatched bases: 6. Germline V gene data show CDR1 as LNHNV and CDR2 as YYDKDF (reference sequence). The CDR3 spells CATRKTGGANYGYTF. CDR3 nucleotide sequence: TGTGCCACCAGGAAGACAGGGGGCGCAAACTATGGCTACACCTTC.

Only one count was recorded for this clone. The chain joins TRBV7-9 to TRBJ1-2; TRBD1 might be the D (5 bases). With 1 base removed from V and 6 bases from J, the gap between germline ends came to 9 bases. CDR1 SEHNR and CDR2 FQNEAQ come from the germline V gene (reference sequence). The CDR3 totals 13 residues. The DNA of the CDR3 is TGTGCCAGCAGCTTAGGGCCAGGGCATGGCTACACCTTC. Translating gives CASSLGPGHGYTF.

This chain uses TRBV9 with TRBJ2-7; 9 positions match TRBD2. This CDR3 region has 15 residues. After removal of 0 bases from V and 5 bases from J, the junction contained 6 bases not matched to a gene. Germline values: CDR1 SGDLS, CDR2 YYNGEE. The DNA for the CDR3 is TGTGCCAGCAGCGTAGATGGGACTAGCATCAACGAGCAGTACTTC. This encodes CASSVDGTSINEQYF. The whole variable domain, remainder taken from reference TRBV9 and TRBJ2-7, is DSGVTQTPKHLITATGQRVTLRCSPRSGDLSVYWYQQSLDQGLQFLIQYYNGEERAKGNILERFSAQQFPDLHSELNLSSLELGDSALYFCASSVDGTSINEQYFGPGTRLTVT.

This rearrangement joins TRBV4-1 to TRBJ2-5, with 10 bases aligning to TRBD1. In germline, CDR1 is MGHRA, CDR2 YSYEKL. J lost 1 base, V lost 1 base, and 3 bases had no gene match. This CDR3 has 16 amino acids. CDR3 loop: CASSQGGQGRQETQYF. Written as DNA, the CDR3 is TGCGCCAGCAGCCAAGGGGGACAGGGGCGCCAAGAGACCCAGTACTTC.

This chain links TRBV6-5 with TRBJ2-7; D gene unclear. CDR1 is MNHEY and CDR2 is SVGAGI in the germline V gene. The CDR3 is 13 residues long. The V gene lost 2 bases and the J gene lost 3 bases, with 8 bases spanning the gap. The DNA of the CDR3 is TGTGCCAGCAGTTACCAGCGCGACTACGAGCAGTACTTC. Encoded protein: CASSYQRDYEQYF.

The V and J genes are TRBV12-3 or TRBV12-4 and TRBJ2-3, with TRBD2 as a possible D gene (5 bases). Trimming removed 6 bases at V and 6 bases at J, with 13 bases between. The CDR3 runs 13 residues. This CDR3 reads CASSPGSADTQYF. In nucleotides, the CDR3 is TGTGCCAGCAGCCCGGGGAGTGCGGATACGCAGTATTTT.

The chain joins TRBV2 to TRBJ2-7; possible D gene TRBD1, 5 bases. Germline-derived CDR1 and CDR2 are SNHLY and FYNNEI. The CDR3 loop spans 13 amino acids. V dropped 8 bases and J dropped 7 bases, with 18 bases sitting between them. The CDR3 nucleotides are TGTGCCAGCCGTCAGGGCCAAAGCCTGGAGCAGTACTTC. It codes for CASRQGQSLEQYF. Full variable domain (rest looked up from reference TRBV2 and TRBJ2-7): EPEVTQTPSHQVTQMGQEVILRCVPISNHLYFYWYRQILGQKVEFLVSFYNNEISEKSEIFDDQFSVERPDGSNFTLKIRSTKLEDSAMYFCASRQGQSLEQYFGPGTRLTVT.

The chain uses TRBV5-1 and TRBJ2-1; D is unclear. This CDR3 has 14 amino acids. CDR1 SGHRS and CDR2 YFSETQ come from the germline V gene. The V end was cut by 1 base, the J end by 3 bases, with 8 bases between. In nucleotides, the CDR3 is TGCGCCAGCAGCTTGTTTGGCAACTACAATGAGCAGTTCTTC. Amino acids: CASSLFGNYNEQFF.

V gene TRBV27 combines with J gene TRBJ1-2; 9 nucleotides match TRBD1. This CDR3 has 15 residues. CDR1 and CDR2 from the germline V gene are MNHEY and SMNVEV (reference sequence). V was pared by 4 bases and J by 3 bases, with 6 bases of the junction left unmatched. This chain's CDR3 is CASSSRTGADYGYTF. In DNA, the CDR3 is TGTGCCAGCAGTTCAAGGACAGGGGCGGACTATGGCTACACCTTC.

The CDR3 sequence is CASSDTDRDSGNTIYF. The CDR3 DNA is TGCGCCAGCAGCGACACGGACAGGGACTCTGGAAACACCATATATTTT. The V and J genes are TRBV5-1 and TRBJ1-3; 8 bases line up with TRBD1. The CDR3 loop spans 16 amino acids. V was clipped by 4 bases and J by 0 bases; unmatched bases: 6. Per the germline V gene, CDR1 is SGHRS and CDR2 is YFSETQ.